This T cell receptor (beta chain) was recovered during a study of T cells in lung cancer brain metastases. Profiled with immunoSEQ multiplex PCR; TCRdb holds only in-frame clones, not every one. The sample holds fewer than 6,500 clones, about nine tenths seen once. This CDR3 is 15 amino acids long. Trimming shortened V by 4 bases and J by 0 bases, and 11 bases separated the two germline ends. From germline, CDR1 is SGHRS and CDR2 YFSETQ. The sample consisted of tumor tissue from the primary lung tumor. This TCR was sampled from a man aged 70 or older with non-small cell lung cancer. The chain carries TRBV5-1 and TRBJ2-1; D is perhaps TRBD2 (5 bases). The CDR3 reads CASSQTRVSYNEQFF. The CDR3 DNA sequence: TGCGCCAGCAGCCAAACGAGGGTCTCCTACAATGAGCAGTTCTTC.